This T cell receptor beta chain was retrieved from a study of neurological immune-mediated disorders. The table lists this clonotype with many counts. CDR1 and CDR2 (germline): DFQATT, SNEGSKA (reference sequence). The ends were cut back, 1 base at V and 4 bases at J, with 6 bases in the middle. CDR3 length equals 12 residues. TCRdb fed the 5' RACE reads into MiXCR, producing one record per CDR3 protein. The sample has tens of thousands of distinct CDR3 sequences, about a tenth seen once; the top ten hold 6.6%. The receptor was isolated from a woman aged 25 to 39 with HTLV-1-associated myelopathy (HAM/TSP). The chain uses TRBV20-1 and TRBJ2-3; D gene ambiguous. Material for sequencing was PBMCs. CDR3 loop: CSARAQSDTQYF. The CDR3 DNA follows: TGCAGTGCTAGAGCCCAGTCAGATACGCAGTATTTT.